This is a list of T cell receptor beta chains from one sample in a study of cytomegalovirus exposure and HLA in healthy donors. Assay used: immunoSEQ multiplex PCR; TCRdb lists only in-frame clones, some missing. The sample lists 100,000 or so clones, approximately 72% occurring once. Sequenced sample: PBMCs. All receptors derive from a man aged 25 to 40 in good health and CMV-seronegative. The CDR3 runs from the conserved cysteine through the conserved F or W. The D gene is left open where the match is weak. Expanded clones are given a class, and other clones once, few, many or no size at all.

v_gene: TRBV11-2
j_gene: TRBJ1-3
abundance: -
d_gene: TRBD1
CDR3nt: TGTGCCAGCAGCCCGGACAGGTCTGGAAACACCATATATTTT
CDR3aa: CASSPDRSGNTIYF

v_gene: TRBV6-5
j_gene: TRBJ1-2
abundance: -
d_gene: -
CDR3nt: TGTGCCAGCAGTTCAGGGTCACAAGAGTATGGCTACACCTTC
CDR3aa: CASSSGSQEYGYTF

v_gene: TRBV29-1
j_gene: TRBJ2-7
abundance: -
d_gene: TRBD1
CDR3nt: TGCAGCGTTGAAGTTGGGGACAGGGGCTACGAGCAGTACTTC
CDR3aa: CSVEVGDRGYEQYF

v_gene: TRBV14
j_gene: TRBJ2-1
abundance: -
d_gene: TRBD1
CDR3nt: TGTGCCAGCAGCCGCCTGACAGGGGGCGATGGGAATGAGCAGTTCTTC
CDR3aa: CASSRLTGGDGNEQFF

v_gene: TRBV6-1
j_gene: TRBJ2-1
abundance: few
d_gene: TRBD2
CDR3nt: TGTGCCAGCAGCTCTAGCGGGAGCTCCTACAATGAGCAGTTCTTC
CDR3aa: CASSSSGSSYNEQFF

v_gene: TRBV19
j_gene: TRBJ1-1
abundance: -
d_gene: -
CDR3nt: TGTGCCAGTAGTATACGACTGATGAACACTGAAGCTTTCTTT
CDR3aa: CASSIRLMNTEAFF

v_gene: TRBV19
j_gene: TRBJ1-5
abundance: once
d_gene: TRBD1
CDR3nt: TGTGCCAGTAGTATCTGGACAGGGCGCGGACAGCCCCAGCATTTT
CDR3aa: CASSIWTGRGQPQHF

v_gene: TRBV4-3
j_gene: TRBJ1-2
abundance: -
d_gene: TRBD1
CDR3nt: TGCGCCAGCAGCCAACGGACAGGGGGCGGCTATGGCTACACCTTC
CDR3aa: CASSQRTGGGYGYTF

v_gene: TRBV5-4
j_gene: TRBJ1-6
abundance: -
d_gene: -
CDR3nt: TGTGCCAGCCTGGAGAAGGGAGTGAGCTCCTATAATTCACCCCTCCACTTT
CDR3aa: CASLEKGVSSYNSPLHF

v_gene: TRBV5-1
j_gene: TRBJ2-5
abundance: few
d_gene: -
CDR3nt: TGCGCCAGCAGCTTGGCGGGGGACGCCGGGCAGTACTTC
CDR3aa: CASSLAGDAGQYF

v_gene: TRBV28
j_gene: TRBJ1-5
abundance: -
d_gene: TRBD1
CDR3nt: TGTGCCAGCAGTTTCTCGACAGGGGCCCATCAGCCCCAGCATTTT
CDR3aa: CASSFSTGAHQPQHF

v_gene: TRBV7-8
j_gene: TRBJ2-1
abundance: -
d_gene: -
CDR3nt: TGTGCCAGCAGCTTAGCGGGAGTTACCTACAATGAGCAGTTCTTC
CDR3aa: CASSLAGVTYNEQFF

v_gene: TRBV30
j_gene: TRBJ1-1
abundance: -
d_gene: -
CDR3nt: TGTGCCTGGAAGTTTTCAGGTGCAGGGGACACTGAAGCTTTCTTT
CDR3aa: CAWKFSGAGDTEAFF

v_gene: TRBV13
j_gene: TRBJ1-5
abundance: -
d_gene: TRBD1
CDR3nt: TGTGCCAGCAGCCGCGGACAGGGCAATCAGCCCCAGCATTTT
CDR3aa: CASSRGQGNQPQHF

v_gene: TRBV5-1
j_gene: TRBJ1-3
abundance: -
d_gene: -
CDR3nt: TGCGCCAGCAGCTGGGCTGGAGGGGAGGCTGGAAACACCATATATTTT
CDR3aa: CASSWAGGEAGNTIYF

v_gene: TRBV5-8
j_gene: TRBJ1-2
abundance: -
d_gene: -
CDR3nt: TGTGCCAGCCGGCTACAGGGTTTGCGCTATGGCTACACCTTC
CDR3aa: CASRLQGLRYGYTF

v_gene: TRBV5-4
j_gene: TRBJ2-7
abundance: -
d_gene: TRBD1
CDR3nt: TGTGCCAGCAGCCAAGGACAGGGAAGCCTCTACGAGCAGTACTTC
CDR3aa: CASSQGQGSLYEQYF

v_gene: TRBV7-2
j_gene: TRBJ2-7
abundance: -
d_gene: TRBD2
CDR3nt: TGTGCCAGCAGCTTATACGGGGGGGGACTCTCCTACGAGCAGTACTTC
CDR3aa: CASSLYGGGLSYEQYF

v_gene: TRBV2
j_gene: TRBJ1-1
abundance: -
d_gene: TRBD1
CDR3nt: TGTGCCAGCAGTGGGAGGGATGAAAGGACAGGGCGGTTGAACACTGAAGCTTTCTTT
CDR3aa: CASSGRDERTGRLNTEAFF

v_gene: TRBV2
j_gene: TRBJ1-4
abundance: -
d_gene: -
CDR3nt: TGTGCCACCGCCTATTCCAACTGGCTGTTTTTT
CDR3aa: CATAYSNWLFF

v_gene: TRBV6-5
j_gene: TRBJ1-5
abundance: -
d_gene: -
CDR3nt: TGTGCCAGCAGTTACCCCAGAAATAGCAATCAGCCCCAGCATTTT
CDR3aa: CASSYPRNSNQPQHF

v_gene: TRBV2
j_gene: TRBJ2-1
abundance: -
d_gene: -
CDR3nt: TGTGCCAGCAGTGAAATAGTGGAGCAGTTCTTC
CDR3aa: CASSEIVEQFF

v_gene: TRBV6-1
j_gene: TRBJ2-1
abundance: -
d_gene: TRBD1
CDR3nt: TGTGCCAGCAGTCAAGACAGGGGGGTGTTAGGTGAGCAGTTCTTC
CDR3aa: CASSQDRGVLGEQFF

v_gene: TRBV7-2
j_gene: TRBJ2-7
abundance: -
d_gene: TRBD2
CDR3nt: TGTGCCAGCAGCTCTGGACTAGTCCTCTCCTACGAGCAGTACTTC
CDR3aa: CASSSGLVLSYEQYF

v_gene: TRBV19
j_gene: TRBJ2-2
abundance: -
d_gene: -
CDR3nt: TGTGCCAGTAGTATAGCGGCTAGCGTTGGAACCGGGGAGCTGTTTTTT
CDR3aa: CASSIAASVGTGELFF

v_gene: TRBV4-1
j_gene: TRBJ2-5
abundance: -
d_gene: TRBD1
CDR3nt: TGCGCCAGCAGAGAACAGGGGCAGGGGTACCAAGAGACCCAGTACTTC
CDR3aa: CASREQGQGYQETQYF

v_gene: TRBV29-1
j_gene: TRBJ2-1
abundance: few
d_gene: -
CDR3nt: TGCAGCGTTGTAGTCTATCTCTACAATGAGCAGTTCTTC
CDR3aa: CSVVVYLYNEQFF

v_gene: TRBV6-6
j_gene: TRBJ2-1
abundance: -
d_gene: TRBD1
CDR3nt: TGTGCCAGCACCAGGGACAGACAATTCTACAATGAGCAGTTCTTC
CDR3aa: CASTRDRQFYNEQFF